One and the same sample provided the 31 T cell receptor beta chains below, sequenced in a study of T cell responses to AZD1222 COVID-19 vaccine. TCRdb keeps only in-frame clones here, not all; method: immunoSEQ multiplex PCR. This table has approximately 180,000 clones, 80% to 95% appearing once. This material consisted of peripheral blood, taken on day 0 of AZD1222 vaccination. The receptors were sampled from an adult in good health.

This clone has only one observation. The chain is built from TRBV5-1 and TRBJ1-1; TRBD1 might be the D (5 bases). This CDR3 contains 13 residues. V was clipped by 6 bases and J by 3 bases, with 12 bases between them. Germline V gives CDR1 SGHRS, CDR2 YFSETQ. CDR3 nucleotide sequence: TGCGCCAGCACCCTTCAGGGAGACACTGAAGCTTTCTTT. Amino acids: CASTLQGDTEAFF.

This chain connects TRBV4-2 to TRBJ2-1; D ambiguous. V lost 0 bases and J 6 bases, leaving 9 bases between the germline ends. The CDR3 runs 14 residues. CDR1 is LGHNA and CDR2 is YNFKEQ in the germline V gene. CDR3 DNA sequence: TGTGCCAGCAGCCAAGAAAGGGTCGGCAATGAGCAGTTCTTC. Residues: CASSQERVGNEQFF.

V is TRBV7-2 and J is TRBJ2-1; tentatively, D is TRBD2 (6 bases). The CDR3 has 15 residues. Germline CDR1 and CDR2: SGHTA and FQGNSA. Deletions cut 8 bases from V and 3 bases from J, with 17 bases between. CDR3: CASSWSGGIYNEQFF. The CDR3 nucleotides are TGTGCCAGCTCCTGGTCCGGCGGGATCTACAATGAGCAGTTCTTC.

This chain connects TRBV19 to TRBJ1-5; a weak D match, TRBD1 (5 bases). Germline loops: CDR1 LNHDA, CDR2 SQIVND (reference sequence). Trimming took off 1 base at V and 6 bases at J, with 13 bases between the two ends. The CDR3 is made up of 15 amino acids. CDR3 region: CASSIGQGPGQPQHF. The CDR3 DNA reads TGTGCCAGTAGTATAGGGCAGGGTCCTGGTCAGCCCCAGCATTTT.

J is TRBJ2-1 and V is TRBV5-6; unclear D gene. CDR1 and CDR2 (germline): SGHDT, YYEEEE. Trimming stripped 0 bases from V and 8 bases from J, with 6 bases between. The CDR3 is made up of 12 amino acids. As DNA, the CDR3 is TGTGCCAGCAGCTTGGAGGGATATGAGCAGTTCTTC. Protein sequence: CASSLEGYEQFF. Combining the CDR3 with reference TRBV5-6 and TRBJ2-1 gives the whole variable domain DAGVTQSPTHLIKTRGQQVTLRCSPKSGHDTVSWYQQALGQGPQFIFQYYEEEERQRGNFPDRFSGHQFPNYSSELNVNALLLGDSALYLCASSLEGYEQFFGPGTRLTVL.

The CDR3 DNA is TGTGCCAGCAGTTTAGGTAATCCAGCTTACGTTGGGGTTACTGAAGCTTTCTTT. It translates to CASSLGNPAYVGVTEAFF. The chain is built from TRBV27 and TRBJ1-1, with unresolved D. The germline CDR1 and CDR2 sequences are MNHEY and SMNVEV (reference sequence). The CDR3 spans 18 residues. V lost 2 bases to trimming and J lost 5 bases, with 24 bases between them.

This sequence joins TRBV7-9 and TRBJ1-1, with D possibly TRBD1 on 6 matching bases. Germline CDR1 is SEHNR and CDR2 is FQNEAQ (reference sequence). The CDR3 has 13 amino acids. Trimming took off 5 bases at V and 3 bases at J, with 10 bases between the two ends. The CDR3 loop reads CASSPGTYTEAFF. The CDR3 DNA reads TGTGCCAGCAGCCCAGGGACATACACTGAAGCTTTCTTT.

The chain combines TRBV10-3 with TRBJ1-4; 8 bases fit TRBD1. V was clipped by 5 bases and J by 4 bases; unmatched bases: 6. The V gene's germline CDR1 is ENHRY and CDR2 SYGVKD. The CDR3 totals 15 residues. The chain's CDR3 is CAISSSGQGNEKLFF. The CDR3 bases are TGTGCCATCAGTTCCTCAGGACAGGGTAATGAAAAACTGTTTTTT.

V usage is TRBV6-5 and J usage is TRBJ1-1, with TRBD1 matching 7 bases. V shed 6 bases and J 4 bases; nucleotides not matched to a gene: 8. The CDR3 is 14 residues long. Germline assignment: CDR1 MNHEY and CDR2 SVGAGI. The CDR3: CASRAQGGSTEAFF. CDR3 coding DNA: TGTGCCAGCAGAGCCCAGGGGGGGAGCACTGAAGCTTTCTTT.

The gene calls are TRBV6-5 and TRBJ1-4, with a tentative D call TRBD1 (5 bases). Trimming shortened V by 2 bases and J by 10 bases, and 8 bases separated the two germline ends. The CDR3 contains 12 residues. Germline CDR1 reads MNHEY; CDR2 reads SVGAGI. The CDR3 DNA reads TGTGCCAGCAGTTACGGGGGTGGAAAACTGTTTTTT. It encodes CASSYGGGKLFF.

The gene calls are TRBV3-1 (or the pseudogene TRBV3-2) and TRBJ2-2; unclear D gene. The V and J ends lost 7 bases and 2 bases respectively, with 2 bases between them. CDR1 LGHDT and CDR2 YNNKEL come from the germline V gene (reference sequence). This CDR3 region has 11 residues. In DNA form, the CDR3 reads TGTGCCAGCACTAACACCGGGGAGCTGTTTTTT. Protein product: CASTNTGELFF.

The CDR3 region is CASSPPPGPGNGYTF. As DNA, the CDR3 is TGTGCCAGCAGCCCTCCCCCGGGTCCCGGAAATGGCTACACCTTC. The chain employs TRBV5-4 and TRBJ1-2; D is unresolved. Trimming cost V 4 bases and J 6 bases, with 19 bases left between them. In germline, CDR1 is SGHNT, CDR2 YYREEE (reference sequence). This CDR3 region has 15 residues.

This rearrangement joins TRBV6-5 to TRBJ2-1; D gene ambiguous. Germline values: CDR1 MNHEY, CDR2 SVGAGI. The CDR3 consists of 13 residues. V was clipped by 11 bases and J by 7 bases, with 18 bases between them. CDR3 sequence (DNA): TGTGCCGCTGGCAGTGGCGCGTTGAATGAGCAGTTCTTC. Translating gives CAAGSGALNEQFF.

The CDR3 here is CASSREGNTEAFF. CDR3 DNA: TGTGCCAGTAGTAGGGAGGGGAACACTGAAGCTTTCTTT. The chain uses TRBV19 and TRBJ1-1; D ambiguous. The germline V gene has CDR1 LNHDA and CDR2 SQIVND (reference sequence). Between the trimmed V and J ends, which lost 4 bases and 1 base, there was a span of 7 bases. This CDR3 has 13 residues.

This clone was seen just once. The chain's CDR3 is CASSFNRGQGQPQHF. CDR3 sequence (DNA): TGTGCCAGCAGTTTCAACAGGGGGCAAGGTCAGCCCCAGCATTTT. The rearrangement uses TRBV6-5 and TRBJ1-5; TRBD1 matches at 9 bases. Trimming took 4 bases from V and 6 from J; bases not matched to a gene: 7. CDR1 is MNHEY and CDR2 is SVGAGI in the germline V gene. The CDR3 contains 15 residues.

This chain connects TRBV11-2 to TRBJ2-7; D uncertain. Trimming pared 1 base from V and 4 bases from J, leaving 8 bases between. Germline assignment: CDR1 SGHAT and CDR2 FQNNGV. The CDR3 is made up of 13 amino acids. DNA for the CDR3: TGTGCCAGCAGCTTAGGGGTACAGTACGAGCAGTACTTC. It encodes CASSLGVQYEQYF.

With respect to this clone: This same CDR3 is encoded by further DNA sequences in the sample. The chain employs TRBV10-2 and TRBJ2-7; 8 bases line up with TRBD2. Trimming cost V 4 bases and J 8 bases; bases outside gene matches: 7. Germline V lookup: CDR1 WSHSY, CDR2 SAAADI. The CDR3 has 13 residues. The CDR3 sequence is CASSASGGRKQYF. The DNA for the CDR3 is TGCGCCAGCAGTGCCTCGGGGGGGCGTAAGCAGTACTTC.

The chain combines TRBV19 with TRBJ1-6; a possible D gene is TRBD1 (5 bases). There are 21 residues in the CDR3. Germline CDR1 LNHDA, CDR2 SQIVND (reference sequence). Trimming took 7 bases from V and 4 from J, leaving 32 bases between them. For the CDR3, the DNA is TGTGCCAGTACCCGCATAGGGGACTACATACAGGATCCTATATATAATTCACCCCTCCACTTT. It is translated as CASTRIGDYIQDPIYNSPLHF.

The chain uses TRBV12-3 or TRBV12-4 and TRBJ2-5; D gene unclear. The CDR3 spans 12 residues. V lost 3 bases, J lost 5 bases, and 7 bases lay in between. In DNA form, the CDR3 reads TGTGCCAGCAGTTTTCCTAGGGAGACCCAGTACTTC. Translation gives CASSFPRETQYF.

V is TRBV7-3 and J is TRBJ1-1; D is possibly TRBD1 (6 bases). The CDR3 length is 14 residues. Germline values: CDR1 SGHTA, CDR2 FQGTGA. Trimming shortened V by 3 bases and J by 1 base, and 9 bases separated the two germline ends. CDR3 loop: CASSFGQTNTEAFF. CDR3 DNA sequence: TGTGCCAGCAGCTTCGGACAGACGAACACTGAAGCTTTCTTT.

J is TRBJ1-4 and V is TRBV14; D is ambiguous. CDR1 and CDR2 from the germline V gene are SGHDN and FVKESK. CDR3 length equals 14 residues. The ends were cut back, 4 bases at V and 7 bases at J, with 13 bases in the middle. CDR3 loop: CASSLVREGEKLFF. The CDR3 DNA reads as TGTGCCAGCAGCCTCGTAAGAGAGGGTGAAAAACTGTTTTTT.

The V gene is TRBV5-6, the J gene TRBJ2-7, with D perhaps TRBD1 (5 bases). The length of the CDR3 is 14 residues. Trimming left V 0 bases short and J 0 bases short, with 7 bases between. Germline V lookup: CDR1 SGHDT, CDR2 YYEEEE. CDR3 sequence reads: CASSLVDNSYEQYV. CDR3 nucleotides: TGTGCCAGCAGCTTGGTGGACAACTCCTACGAGCAGTACGTC.

The rearrangement joins TRBV4-3 to TRBJ1-1; the match to TRBD1 covers 8 bases. Trimming took 1 base from V and 11 from J; bases not matched to a gene: 6. CDR1 and CDR2 from the germline V gene are LGHNA and YSLEER. This CDR3 is built from 13 residues. CDR3 sequence reads: CASSQGTGLLAFF. The DNA of the CDR3 is TGCGCCAGCAGCCAAGGGACAGGGTTGTTGGCTTTCTTT.

V usage is TRBV6-5 and J usage is TRBJ1-2; 9 bases are a match to TRBD1. CDR3 length equals 15 residues. The germline CDR1 and CDR2 sequences are MNHEY and SVGAGI. V shed 0 bases and J 3 bases; nucleotides not matched to a gene: 2. The CDR3 loop is CASSYSTGGDYGYTF. The CDR3 DNA reads as TGTGCCAGCAGTTACTCGACAGGGGGGGACTATGGCTACACCTTC.

The chain links TRBV19 to TRBJ1-4; D gene uncertain. This CDR3 has 16 amino acids. V was clipped by 1 base and J by 0 bases, with 9 bases between them. The germline V gene encodes CDR1 LNHDA and CDR2 SQIVND (reference sequence). The CDR3 here is CASSIGSPATNEKLFF. The DNA for the CDR3 is TGTGCCAGTAGTATAGGGTCCCCCGCAACTAATGAAAAACTGTTTTTT.

The rearrangement links TRBV19 to TRBJ2-5; 8 positions match TRBD1. This CDR3 is 14 amino acids long. Germline CDR1 reads LNHDA; CDR2 reads SQIVND (reference sequence). The V gene end was trimmed by 5 bases and the J gene end by 5 bases; junction bases not matched to a gene: 7. The CDR3 protein is CASSPQGAFETQYF. For the CDR3, the DNA is TGTGCCAGTAGTCCTCAGGGGGCTTTTGAGACCCAGTACTTC. Filled out from reference TRBV19 and TRBJ2-5, the complete variable domain reads DGGITQSPKYLFRKEGQNVTLSCEQNLNHDAMYWYRQDPGQGLRLIYYSQIVNDFQKGDIAEGYSVSREKKESFPLTVTSAQKNPTAFYLCASSPQGAFETQYFGPGTRLLVL.

The V gene is TRBV19, the J gene TRBJ1-1, with D possibly TRBD1 on 5 matching bases. The ends were cut back, 5 bases at V and 1 base at J, with 8 bases in the middle. Looked up from germline, CDR1 is LNHDA and CDR2 is SQIVND (reference sequence). This CDR3 has 13 residues. This CDR3 reads CASSVQGNTEAFF. DNA of the CDR3: TGTGCCAGTAGTGTCCAGGGGAACACTGAAGCTTTCTTT.

The chain is built from TRBV19 and TRBJ1-1, with D possibly TRBD1 on 6 matching bases. The V gene lost 11 bases and the J gene lost 7 bases, with 23 bases spanning the gap. The CDR3 runs 14 residues. In germline, CDR1 is LNHDA, CDR2 SQIVND (reference sequence). The CDR3 loop reads CACKKGVFSGEAFF. In nucleotides, the CDR3 is TGTGCCTGCAAGAAGGGGGTATTTTCGGGTGAAGCTTTCTTT.

To note about this clone: Other DNA sequences in the sample encode the same CDR3. The CDR3 DNA is TGCAGCGTTGATCGACCAGAAAACACTGAAGCTTTCTTT. Encoded protein: CSVDRPENTEAFF. The rearrangement links TRBV29-1 to TRBJ1-1; D remains ambiguous. The CDR3 has 13 residues. Germline V lookup: CDR1 SQVTM, CDR2 ANQGSEA. Trimming pared 3 bases from V and 2 bases from J, leaving 10 bases between.

The chain combines TRBV28 with TRBJ1-1; 7 bases line up with TRBD1. The junction had 5 bases not matched to a gene; V was cut back by 8 bases and J by 5 bases. The CDR3 is made up of 12 amino acids. Germline-derived CDR1 and CDR2 are MDHEN and SYDVKM. CDR3 bases: TGTGCCAGCGGCAGGGGGAGGACTGAAGCTTTCTTT. It is translated as CASGRGRTEAFF.

The J gene is TRBJ1-3, the V gene TRBV10-3; 10 nucleotides align to TRBD1. Germline CDR1 ENHRY, CDR2 SYGVKD. The CDR3 spans 14 residues. V shed 10 bases and J 0 bases; nucleotides not matched to a gene: 3. CDR3 residues: CATGQGTSGNTIYF. DNA of the CDR3: TGTGCCACGGGACAGGGGACCTCTGGAAACACCATATATTTT.